The entry that follows covers one T cell receptor (beta chain) sequence. Its antigen is undetermined. No cell sorting was done before RNA was extracted from the tissue. These data come from a study of tumor and adjacent non-tumor tissue in lung cancer. About the study: There were around 11 adenocarcinoma, a couple of squamous cell carcinoma and 1 small cell lung cancer cases. On average, productive TCRbeta reads reached about 4.17 million per sample.

A modified ARM-PCR protocol with three rounds of nested PCR amplified TCRbeta. Using its own MiXCR run on the multiplex PCR reads, TCRdb lists one record per CDR3 protein. The sample has 100,000 to 120,000 distinct CDR3 sequences; 75% to 90% are singletons. This CDR3 is built from 12 residues. V lost 5 bases and J 8 bases, leaving 12 bases between the germline ends. Regarding the study as a whole: TCR diversity was significantly greater in tumor than normal lung tissue. Tumor repertoires had a smaller top 100 clone share than normal lung.

The source of this sequence is a man between 65 and 80 years old with non-small cell lung cancer. Material for sequencing was lung tumor tissue. This chain uses TRBV12-3 or TRBV12-4 with TRBJ1-1, with TRBD1 as a possible D gene (6 bases). The CDR3 DNA sequence: TGTGCCAGCAGTGTGGGGACATACGAAGCTTTCTTT. It specifies CASSVGTYEAFF.